The clone carrying this T cell receptor beta chain occurred a few times. This entry is derived from a study of identical twins. Germline lookup yields CDR1 SGHRS and CDR2 YFSETQ. This CDR3 is built from 13 residues. V was clipped by 2 bases and J by 10 bases; unmatched bases: 4. Each CDR3 protein gets one entry after TCRdb re-called the 5' RACE reads with MiXCR. The table lists approximately 700,000 distinct CDR3 sequences, 18% of them singletons. The sample was also linked to a second study, of T cells expressing NK-cell markers. This second study notes: More than 5 of the donors carried dominant NKG2C+ clonotypes that took up roughly 1.0-8% of their CD8+ T cells.

The sequencing input was PBMCs. The source is a woman younger than 35 in good health. This chain uses TRBV5-1 with TRBJ1-1, with TRBD1 matching over 11 bases. The CDR3 DNA reads TGCGCCAGCAGCTTCGGGACAGGGGGGGGAGCTTTCTTT. Amino acid sequence: CASSFGTGGGAFF.